This T cell receptor (beta chain) was identified during a study of blood T cell repertoires in COVID-19. Study information: The cDNA or gDNA used as material had been derived from T cells, B-cell-depleted T cells, or PBMCs.

Source study methods: Quantification of nucleated cells was approximated via reference gene primer amplification. Repertoires were generated with immunoSEQ multiplex PCR, while TCRdb's copy carries only in-frame clones and drops some. That table supplies the V and J calls and clone size; D and trimming were determined from the DNA. The sample has roughly 65,000 clones, about 81% seen once. The source of this sequence is an elderly man with acute or convalescent COVID-19. Sequenced sample: peripheral blood.

CDR3: CASSFRAGNSTDTQYF. The CDR3 coding sequence is TGCGCCAGCAGCTTTCGCGCGGGTAATTCGACAGATACGCAGTATTTT. The genes are TRBV5-1 and TRBJ2-3; the D gene is possibly TRBD2 (5 bases). The CDR3 is made up of 16 amino acids. Per germline, CDR1 SGHRS and CDR2 YFSETQ. Trimming took 2 bases from V and 3 from J, leaving 16 bases between them.